This T cell receptor (beta chain) is from a study of T cells in Graves' hyperthyroidism and ophthalmopathy. Study results and limitations: Through a model of 13 V-J features, ophthalmopathy was separated from stable hyperthyroidism.

Graves' hyperthyroidism is called stable when ophthalmopathy does not progress within 18 months. The investigators amplified TCR beta CDR3 regions from RNA transcripts. The HTBI set primed first-round TCR CDR3 RT-PCR. Via MiXCR, TCRdb re-called the multiplex PCR reads, giving one row per CDR3 protein. The sample includes a few hundred thousand distinct CDR3 sequences, about 45% of them seen just once. Per germline, CDR1 MNHEY and CDR2 SVGEGT. This CDR3 region has 13 residues. The V end was cut by 5 bases, the J end by 5 bases, with 12 bases between. At least ten counts were recorded for this clonotype. The antigen is not known.

The chain employs TRBV6-2 or TRBV6-3 and TRBJ2-5; D is unclear. The sequence was collected from a woman between 18 and 29 years old with Graves' hyperthyroidism. The source material was peripheral blood or thyroid tissue (not recorded which). CDR3 nucleotides: TGTGCCAGCAGTACCCCGATATTGGAGACCCAGTACTTC. It encodes CASSTPILETQYF.